This TCR beta chain came from a study of blood T cell repertoires in COVID-19. Study at large: From the United States, Italy and Spain came samples of acute and convalescent COVID-19. The analysed material was cDNA or gDNA that came from T cells, B-cell-depleted T cells, or PBMCs.

Per the original methods: Estimates of nucleated cell counts were drawn from the amplification of reference gene primers. Measured with immunoSEQ multiplex PCR; TCRdb has only the in-frame clones, and not every one. V and J calls and clone size are copied from that table; D and trimming were computed from the DNA. The sample holds 110,000 or so clones, around 85% seen once. The germline V gene has CDR1 SGHDT and CDR2 YYEEEE. Trimming removed 4 bases from V and 10 bases from J, with 20 bases in between. The CDR3 is 15 residues long. The sequence was collected from a human donor in a cohort sampled during active COVID-19. The V gene is TRBV5-6, the J gene TRBJ1-4, with no clear D. Sequencing input: peripheral blood. The CDR3 loop reads CASSQNRPLIGKLFF. CDR3 in DNA: TGTGCCAGCAGCCAGAACCGCCCCTTAATTGGAAAACTGTTTTTT.